This entry lists 24 T cell receptor beta chains sequenced from one sample in a study of PD-L1 blockade in urothelial cancer. Repertoires were generated with immunoSEQ multiplex PCR, while TCRdb's copy carries only in-frame clones and drops some. The table shows roughly 90,000 clones, with about 90% occurring only once. Specified time point: pretreatment peripheral blood. This specimen was PBMCs, taken around atezolizumab (anti-PD-L1) treatment. These receptors were obtained from a woman older than 75 with urothelial cancer.

This clone was observed a handful of times. The rearrangement uses TRBV9 and TRBJ2-5; 13 nucleotides agree with TRBD2. Germline loops: CDR1 SGDLS, CDR2 YYNGEE. Trimming at V came to 4 bases and at J to 4 bases, leaving 4 bases not matched to a gene. The CDR3 has 15 residues. CDR3 coding DNA: TGTGCCAGCAGCCCCCGACTAGCGGGAGGAGAGACCCAGTACTTC. Amino acids: CASSPRLAGGETQYF.

J is TRBJ2-7 and V is TRBV28; maybe TRBD1 (6 bases). The CDR3 loop spans 12 amino acids. V lost 6 bases to trimming and J lost 6 bases, with 12 bases between them. Germline V CDR1 and CDR2: MDHEN, SYDVKM. The CDR3 region has the DNA TGTGCCAGCAGCGAAGGACAGTTCGAGCAGTACTTC. Residues: CASSEGQFEQYF.

The chain combines TRBV5-4 with TRBJ2-2; 7 nucleotides match TRBD2. Germline trimming cut 5 bases from V and 2 bases from J; bases unmatched to any gene: 9. This CDR3 comprises 16 residues. Germline CDR1 and CDR2: SGHNT and YYREEE (reference sequence). The CDR3 protein is CASRMGGGHNTGELFF. CDR3 nucleotides: TGTGCCAGCAGAATGGGGGGAGGGCACAACACCGGGGAGCTGTTTTTT.

This chain links TRBV29-1 with TRBJ2-5, with D perhaps matching TRBD1 (6 bases). The V end was cut by 6 bases, the J end by 5 bases, with 13 bases between. This CDR3 has 12 residues. Germline V gives CDR1 SQVTM, CDR2 ANQGSEA. The CDR3 reads CSVTTGSETQYF. Written as DNA, the CDR3 is TGCAGCGTAACGACAGGATCCGAGACCCAGTACTTC. Looking up the rest from reference TRBV29-1 and TRBJ2-5 gives the full variable domain: SAVISQKPSRDICQRGTSLTIQCQVDSQVTMMFWYRQQPGQSLTLIATANQGSEATYESGFVIDKFPISRPNLTFSTLTVSNMSPEDSSIYLCSVTTGSETQYFGPGTRLLVL.

The chain uses TRBV6-1 and TRBJ1-1, with D unclear. In germline, CDR1 is MNHNS, CDR2 SASEGT. This CDR3 is 13 amino acids long. Trimming stripped 1 base from V and 1 base from J, with 4 bases between. In nucleotides, the CDR3 is TGTGCCAGCAGTGAAGGGGCGAACACTGAAGCTTTCTTT. This encodes CASSEGANTEAFF.

The chain carries TRBV29-1 and TRBJ2-7, with D possibly TRBD2 on 5 matching bases. The CDR3 extends over 12 amino acids. Germline CDR1 SQVTM, CDR2 ANQGSEA. V lost 4 bases to trimming and J lost 2 bases, with 9 bases between them. The CDR3 spells CSVAVGTYEQYF. The CDR3 DNA reads TGCAGCGTTGCGGTCGGGACCTACGAGCAGTACTTC.

This chain links TRBV19 with TRBJ2-5; D may be TRBD1 (5 bases). Germline V gene lookup returns CDR1 LNHDA and CDR2 SQIVND (reference sequence). The germline V and J ends were trimmed by 9 bases and 3 bases, with 17 bases remaining between them. This CDR3 contains 14 residues. The CDR3 DNA is TGTGCCAGCCAAAAGGGGTGGGGCGAAGAGACCCAGTACTTC. Its translation: CASQKGWGEETQYF.

The rearrangement joins TRBV7-2 to TRBJ2-1, with D uncertain. There are 11 residues in the CDR3. The V end lost 1 base, the J end lost 9 bases, and 4 bases lay between the germline ends. From germline, CDR1 is SGHTA and CDR2 FQGNSA. CDR3 region: CASSLVAEQFF. CDR3 nucleotide sequence: TGTGCCAGCAGCTTAGTAGCTGAGCAGTTCTTC.

V is TRBV7-8 and J is TRBJ2-6; 8 positions agree with TRBD1. This CDR3 is 16 amino acids long. V gave up 3 bases and J gave up 1 base; unmatched junction bases: 2. The germline V gene encodes CDR1 SGHVS and CDR2 FQNEAQ. The CDR3 nucleotides are TGTGCCAGCAGCTTTCAGGGGGCATCTGGGGCCAACGTCCTGACTTTC. It encodes CASSFQGASGANVLTF.

V usage is TRBV18 and J usage is TRBJ2-2; 7 bases are a match to TRBD2. The V and J ends lost 3 bases and 0 bases, in that order; junction bases with no gene match: 1. The CDR3 runs 15 residues. Germline V gene data show CDR1 as KGHSH and CDR2 as LQKENI. The CDR3 reads CASSPSGTNTGELFF. CDR3 coding DNA: TGTGCCAGCTCACCCAGCGGGACGAACACCGGGGAGCTGTTTTTT.

Written as DNA, the CDR3 is TGTGCCAGCAGTACTACCGGTCAGCCCCAGCATTTT. It yields the protein CASSTTGQPQHF. The chain couples TRBV27 to TRBJ1-5; D gene unclear. This CDR3 is built from 12 residues. Germline values: CDR1 MNHEY, CDR2 SMNVEV (reference sequence). Trimming pared 5 bases from V and 6 bases from J, leaving 8 bases between.

This rearrangement joins TRBV9 to TRBJ2-1; 8 nucleotides line up with TRBD2. This CDR3 comprises 18 residues. Germline assignment: CDR1 SGDLS and CDR2 YYNGEE. The trim removed 0 bases at V and 4 bases at J, leaving 12 bases unmatched. The CDR3 protein is CASSVGTGGSEVYNEQFF. In nucleotides, the CDR3 is TGTGCCAGCAGCGTAGGGACGGGAGGGTCTGAGGTATACAATGAGCAGTTCTTC.

The chain recombines TRBV5-4 with TRBJ2-1; D possibly corresponds to TRBD2 (5 bases). Looked up from germline, CDR1 is SGHNT and CDR2 is YYREEE (reference sequence). V shed 4 bases and J shed 0 bases, with 14 bases lying between them. This CDR3 has 16 residues. The CDR3 loop reads CASSPGGGVSYNEQFF. CDR3 coding DNA: TGTGCCAGCAGCCCCGGAGGTGGGGTCTCCTACAATGAGCAGTTCTTC.

The J gene is TRBJ1-3, the V gene TRBV5-6; 7 bases align to TRBD1. The CDR3 length is 15 residues. Losses at the gene ends were 4 bases for V and 3 bases for J; bases not matched to a gene: 7. Germline CDR1 is SGHDT and CDR2 is YYEEEE. CDR3 nucleotide sequence: TGTGCCAGCAGCACCGACTCAGGGGGTGGAAACACCATATATTTT. Residues: CASSTDSGGGNTIYF.

On this clone itself: The sample holds other DNA sequences that translate to the same CDR3. The chain has TRBV19 and TRBJ1-2; D gene uncertain. The CDR3 spans 12 residues. Trimming removed 2 bases from V and 4 bases from J, with 5 bases in between. The V gene's germline CDR1 is LNHDA and CDR2 SQIVND (reference sequence). This CDR3 reads CASSISVYGYTF. CDR3 DNA: TGTGCCAGTAGTATATCGGTCTATGGCTACACCTTC. Variable domain in full (rest from reference TRBV19 and TRBJ1-2): DGGITQSPKYLFRKEGQNVTLSCEQNLNHDAMYWYRQDPGQGLRLIYYSQIVNDFQKGDIAEGYSVSREKKESFPLTVTSAQKNPTAFYLCASSISVYGYTFGSGTRLTVV.

The chain is built from TRBV9 and TRBJ2-1; a weak D match, TRBD2 (6 bases). V was cut by 4 bases and J by 6 bases, with 17 bases left in between. Germline V gene lookup returns CDR1 SGDLS and CDR2 YYNGEE. The CDR3 consists of 15 residues. CDR3 bases: TGTGCCAGCAGCTTTGGAGGGAGGCGGGGCAATGAGCAGTTCTTC. This gives the protein CASSFGGRRGNEQFF.

The chain carries TRBV16 and TRBJ2-3; TRBD1 aligns across 7 bases. This CDR3 comprises 15 residues. Germline lookup yields CDR1 KGHSY and CDR2 FQNENV. J lost 2 bases, V lost 2 bases, and 4 bases had no gene match. CDR3 amino acids: CASSQNRGSTDTQYF. Here the CDR3 DNA reads TGTGCCAGCAGCCAAAACAGGGGTTCCACAGATACGCAGTATTTT.

The chain joins TRBV27 to TRBJ2-3, with D possibly being TRBD2 (6 bases). CDR1 and CDR2 from the germline V gene are MNHEY and SMNVEV (reference sequence). The V end lost 3 bases, the J end lost 1 base, and 14 bases lay between the germline ends. CDR3 length equals 16 residues. CDR3 sequence: CASSFDPRRGTDTQYF. The CDR3 nucleotides are TGTGCCAGCAGTTTTGACCCCCGGAGGGGCACAGATACGCAGTATTTT.

Here the CDR3 reads CASSFIGGGRRNEQFF. CDR3 sequence (DNA): TGTGCCAGCAGTTTTATCGGGGGGGGCAGAAGGAATGAGCAGTTCTTC. The chain joins TRBV27 to TRBJ2-1, with 8 bases identical to TRBD2. The V gene end was trimmed by 3 bases and the J gene end by 7 bases; junction bases not matched to a gene: 11. Germline V CDR1 and CDR2: MNHEY, SMNVEV (reference sequence). The CDR3 has 16 amino acids.

The chain joins TRBV15 to TRBJ2-3; a weak D match, TRBD2 (5 bases). This CDR3 spans 15 amino acids. Germline-derived CDR1 and CDR2 are LNHNV and YYDKDF (reference sequence). The V gene lost 1 base and the J gene lost 2 bases, with 10 bases spanning the gap. CDR3 amino acids: CATSRGGSFTDTQYF. DNA of the CDR3: TGTGCCACCAGCAGAGGAGGGTCCTTCACAGATACGCAGTATTTT.

The chain is built from TRBV25-1 and TRBJ1-1, with D perhaps TRBD1 (5 bases). Trimming took off 4 bases at V and 1 base at J, with 7 bases between the two ends. The CDR3 spans 13 residues. Germline CDR1 reads MGHDK; CDR2 reads SYGVNS. The CDR3 region has the DNA TGTGCCAGCAGTGCCGGACAGAACACTGAAGCTTTCTTT. This codes for CASSAGQNTEAFF.

The DNA of the CDR3 is TGCGCCAGCAGCTGGGGGACTAGCCAAGAGACCCAGTACTTC. Encoded protein: CASSWGTSQETQYF. This sequence joins TRBV5-1 and TRBJ2-5; TRBD2 matches at 8 bases. V lost 3 bases, J lost 1 base, and 2 bases stayed unmatched. The germline V gene has CDR1 SGHRS and CDR2 YFSETQ. CDR3 size: 14 residues.

In its sample, this clone was seen a few times. The J gene is TRBJ2-7, the V gene TRBV28, with 7 bases that match TRBD2. V shed 3 bases and J 7 bases; nucleotides not matched to a gene: 9. Germline CDR1 is MDHEN and CDR2 is SYDVKM. The CDR3 has 14 residues. DNA for the CDR3: TGTGCCAGCAGTTTGCGGGGGAGCAAGGGGGAGCAGTACTTC. This gives the protein CASSLRGSKGEQYF.

The gene calls are TRBV19 and TRBJ1-1, with D tentatively TRBD1 (6 bases). This CDR3 comprises 14 residues. V was cut by 4 bases and J by 6 bases, with 15 bases left in between. Germline V gene data show CDR1 as LNHDA and CDR2 as SQIVND (reference sequence). As DNA, the CDR3 is TGTGCCAGTAGTAGGCTTATACAGGGATCTGAAGCTTTCTTT. Its translation: CASSRLIQGSEAFF. The full variable domain, in which reference TRBV19 and TRBJ1-1 provide the parts outside the CDR3, is DGGITQSPKYLFRKEGQNVTLSCEQNLNHDAMYWYRQDPGQGLRLIYYSQIVNDFQKGDIAEGYSVSREKKESFPLTVTSAQKNPTAFYLCASSRLIQGSEAFFGQGTRLTVV.